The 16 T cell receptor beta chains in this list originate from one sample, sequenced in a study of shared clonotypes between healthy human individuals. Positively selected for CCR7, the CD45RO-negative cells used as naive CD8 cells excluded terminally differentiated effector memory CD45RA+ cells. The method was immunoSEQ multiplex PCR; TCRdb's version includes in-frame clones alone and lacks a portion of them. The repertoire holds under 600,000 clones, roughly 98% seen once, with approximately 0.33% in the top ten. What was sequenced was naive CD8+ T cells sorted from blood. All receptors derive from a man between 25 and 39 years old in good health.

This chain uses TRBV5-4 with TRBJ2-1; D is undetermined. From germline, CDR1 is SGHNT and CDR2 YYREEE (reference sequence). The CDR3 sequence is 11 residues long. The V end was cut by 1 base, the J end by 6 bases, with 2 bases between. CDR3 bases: TGTGCCAGCAGCTTGCTCAATGAGCAGTTCTTC. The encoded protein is CASSLLNEQFF.

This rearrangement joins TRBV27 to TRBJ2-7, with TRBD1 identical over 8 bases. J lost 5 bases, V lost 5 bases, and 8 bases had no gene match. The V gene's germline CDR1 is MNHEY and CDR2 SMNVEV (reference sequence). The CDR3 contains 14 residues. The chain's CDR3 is CASSVRTGNHEQYF. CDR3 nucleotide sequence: TGTGCCAGCAGTGTTAGGACAGGGAATCACGAGCAGTACTTC.

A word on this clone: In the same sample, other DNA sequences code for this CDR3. The CDR3 bases are TGTGCCAGCAGTTTCTCTGGGGCCAACGTCCTGACTTTC. It codes for CASSFSGANVLTF. V usage is TRBV11-2 and J usage is TRBJ2-6; no firm D call. This CDR3 comprises 13 residues. The V gene lost 6 bases and the J gene lost 0 bases, with 3 bases spanning the gap. Germline V lookup: CDR1 SGHAT, CDR2 FQNNGV. The complete variable domain, with remaining parts taken from reference TRBV11-2 and TRBJ2-6, reads EAGVAQSPRYKIIEKRQSVAFWCNPISGHATLYWYQQILGQGPKLLIQFQNNGVVDDSQLPKDRFSAERLKGVDSTLKIQPAKLEDSAVYLCASSFSGANVLTFGAGSRLTVL.

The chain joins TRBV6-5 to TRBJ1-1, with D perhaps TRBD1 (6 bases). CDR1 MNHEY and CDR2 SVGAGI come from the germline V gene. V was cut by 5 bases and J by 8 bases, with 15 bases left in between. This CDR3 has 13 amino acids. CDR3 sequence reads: CASSPAWTEEAFF. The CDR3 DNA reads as TGTGCCAGCAGTCCCGCCTGGACAGAGGAAGCTTTCTTT.

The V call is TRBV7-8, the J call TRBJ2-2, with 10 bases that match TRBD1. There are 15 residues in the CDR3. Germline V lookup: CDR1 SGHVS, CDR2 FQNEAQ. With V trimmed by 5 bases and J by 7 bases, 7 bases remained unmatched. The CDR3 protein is CASSPTGGFDGELFF. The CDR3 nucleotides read TGTGCCAGCAGCCCGACAGGGGGCTTTGACGGGGAGCTGTTTTTT.

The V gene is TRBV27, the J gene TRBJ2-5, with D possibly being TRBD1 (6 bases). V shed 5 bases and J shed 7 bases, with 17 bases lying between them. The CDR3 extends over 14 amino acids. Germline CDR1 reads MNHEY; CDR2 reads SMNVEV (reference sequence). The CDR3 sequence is CASSTQTGASTQYF. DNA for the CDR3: TGTGCCAGCAGTACTCAGACAGGAGCTTCGACCCAGTACTTC.

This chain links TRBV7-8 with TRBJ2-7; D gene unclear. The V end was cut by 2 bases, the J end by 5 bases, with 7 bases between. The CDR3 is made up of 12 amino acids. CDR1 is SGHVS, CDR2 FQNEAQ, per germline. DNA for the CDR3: TGTGCCAGCAGCTTAACCTATGACGAGCAGTACTTC. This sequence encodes CASSLTYDEQYF.

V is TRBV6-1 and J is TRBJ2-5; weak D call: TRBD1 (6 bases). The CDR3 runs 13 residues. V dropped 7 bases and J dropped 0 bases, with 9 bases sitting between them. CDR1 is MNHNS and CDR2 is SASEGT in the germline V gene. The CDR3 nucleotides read TGTGCCAGCACCGGACAGTACCAAGAGACCCAGTACTTC. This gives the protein CASTGQYQETQYF.

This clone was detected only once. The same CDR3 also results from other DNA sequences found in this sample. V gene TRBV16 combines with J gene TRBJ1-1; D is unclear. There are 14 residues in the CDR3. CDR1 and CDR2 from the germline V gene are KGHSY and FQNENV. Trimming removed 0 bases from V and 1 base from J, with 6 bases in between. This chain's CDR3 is CASSQSAGNTEAFF. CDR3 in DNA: TGTGCCAGCAGCCAATCTGCAGGGAACACTGAAGCTTTCTTT.

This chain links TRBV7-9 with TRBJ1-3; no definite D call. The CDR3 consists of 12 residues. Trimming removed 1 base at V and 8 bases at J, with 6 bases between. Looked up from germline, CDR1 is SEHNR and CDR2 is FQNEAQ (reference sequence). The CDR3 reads CASSLDRYTIYF. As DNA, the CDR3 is TGTGCCAGCAGCTTAGACCGGTACACCATATATTTT.

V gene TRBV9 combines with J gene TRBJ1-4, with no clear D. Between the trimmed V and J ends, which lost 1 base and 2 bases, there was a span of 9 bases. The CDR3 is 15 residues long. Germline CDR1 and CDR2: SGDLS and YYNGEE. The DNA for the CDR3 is TGTGCCAGCAGCGTATATGGGCGGACTAATGAAAAACTGTTTTTT. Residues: CASSVYGRTNEKLFF.

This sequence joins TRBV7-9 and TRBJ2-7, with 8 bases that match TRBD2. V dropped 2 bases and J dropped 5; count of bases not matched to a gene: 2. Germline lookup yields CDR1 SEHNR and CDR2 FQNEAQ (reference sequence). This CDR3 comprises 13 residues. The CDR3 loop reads CASSLSGSNEQYF. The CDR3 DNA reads TGTGCCAGCAGCTTAAGCGGGAGTAACGAGCAGTACTTC.

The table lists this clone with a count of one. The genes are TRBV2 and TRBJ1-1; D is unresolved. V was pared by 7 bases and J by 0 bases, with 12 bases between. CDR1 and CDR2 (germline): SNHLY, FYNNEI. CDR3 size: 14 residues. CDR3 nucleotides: TGTGCCAGCAACGGGTATCCTATGAACACTGAAGCTTTCTTT. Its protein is CASNGYPMNTEAFF. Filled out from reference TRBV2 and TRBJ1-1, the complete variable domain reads EPEVTQTPSHQVTQMGQEVILRCVPISNHLYFYWYRQILGQKVEFLVSFYNNEISEKSEIFDDQFSVERPDGSNFTLKIRSTKLEDSAMYFCASNGYPMNTEAFFGQGTRLTVV.

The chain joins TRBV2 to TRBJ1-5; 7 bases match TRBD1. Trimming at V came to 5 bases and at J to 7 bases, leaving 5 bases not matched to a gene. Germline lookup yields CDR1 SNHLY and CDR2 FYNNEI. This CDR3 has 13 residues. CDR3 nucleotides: TGTGCCAGCAGTCAAGACAGGGACCAGCCCCAGCATTTT. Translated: CASSQDRDQPQHF.

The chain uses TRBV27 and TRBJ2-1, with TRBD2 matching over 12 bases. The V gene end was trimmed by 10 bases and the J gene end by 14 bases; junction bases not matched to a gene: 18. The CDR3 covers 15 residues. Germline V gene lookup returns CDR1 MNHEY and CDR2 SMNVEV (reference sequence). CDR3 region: CATLGGTSGPRRKFF. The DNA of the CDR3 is TGTGCCACCCTGGGGGGGACTAGCGGGCCCCGTCGGAAGTTCTTC.

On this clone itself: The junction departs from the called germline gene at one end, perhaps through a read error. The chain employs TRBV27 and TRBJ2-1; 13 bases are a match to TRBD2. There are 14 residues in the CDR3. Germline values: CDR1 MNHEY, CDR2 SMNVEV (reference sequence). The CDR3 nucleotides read TGTGCCAGCAGTTTACGACTAGCGGGAGGCGTGAACCTCTTC. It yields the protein CASSLRLAGGVNLF.